This is a list of T cell receptor beta chains from one sample in a study of blood T cell repertoires in COVID-19. The repertoire was sequenced with immunoSEQ multiplex PCR; TCRdb's copy has only in-frame clones and lacks some. The sample lists a few hundred thousand clones, about four fifths occurring once. Source material: PBMCs or T cells enriched from blood (not recorded which). The receptors were sampled from a woman between 45 and 65 years old who had recovered from COVID-19. Each CDR3 is given with its conserved first and last residue. The order of the fields is D gene, V gene, clone size, J gene, CDR3 DNA, CDR3 protein. A D gene is named only where the DNA matches it firmly. Some rows have no size entry. The others give once, few or many, or a class for an expanded clone.

NA	TRBV5-1	NA	TRBJ1-2	TGCGCCAGCAGCTTACAGAGTTACTATGGCTACACCTTC	CASSLQSYYGYTF
NA	TRBV5-8	once	TRBJ1-4	TGTGCCAGCAGCTTGTTGGGGGGTAGCGCAACTAATGAAAAACTGTTTTTT	CASSLLGGSATNEKLFF
TRBD1	TRBV9	NA	TRBJ2-5	TGTGCCAGCAGCGCCCCGGGACAGGGCCCTGGGGGGCAAGAGACCCAGTACTTC	CASSAPGQGPGGQETQYF
TRBD1	TRBV6-6	NA	TRBJ2-7	TGTGCCAGCAGTCGTGCTCAGGGGGCTACGAGCTCCTACGAGCAGTACTTC	CASSRAQGATSSYEQYF
NA	TRBV5-6	NA	TRBJ1-5	TGTGCCAGCAGCTTTAGGGGCCCGGGCGGTGGGGAGCCCCAGCATTTT	CASSFRGPGGGEPQHF
NA	TRBV30	few	TRBJ1-2	TGTGCCTGGAGTGTGGGCGGGGGCTACACCTTC	CAWSVGGGYTF
TRBD2	TRBV29-1	NA	TRBJ2-5	TGCAGCGTTCCGACTAGCTCCTGGCAAGAGACCCAGTACTTC	CSVPTSSWQETQYF
NA	TRBV28	NA	TRBJ2-1	TGTGCCAGCTCCAGGGCCAACGAGCAGTTCTTC	CASSRANEQFF
NA	TRBV5-1	NA	TRBJ2-2	TGCGCCAGCAGCCTCCTACCCCAGGCGAACACCGGGGAGCTGTTTTTT	CASSLLPQANTGELFF
NA	TRBV30	once	TRBJ1-4	TGTGCCTGGAGTGTAGAAGGAGGAAAACTGTTTTTT	CAWSVEGGKLFF
TRBD2	TRBV18	NA	TRBJ2-2	TGTGCCAGCTCACCGGGAGGGACCGGGGAGCTGTTTTTT	CASSPGGTGELFF
NA	TRBV4-1	NA	TRBJ2-1	TGCGCCAGCAGCCTCTCGGGCGGGGCTTCCTACAATGAGCAGTTCTTC	CASSLSGGASYNEQFF
NA	TRBV5-5	NA	TRBJ1-6	TGTGCCAGCAGCGCTGAGATGCGGGGCCAATCACCCCTCCACTTT	CASSAEMRGQSPLHF
NA	TRBV12-3/TRBV12-4	NA	TRBJ2-1	TGTGCCAGCAGTTCCCCCCCCGGTGAGCAGTTCTTC	CASSSPPGEQFF
TRBD1	TRBV19	few	TRBJ2-1	TGTGCCAGTAGTACACAGGCCCGGGACAGGCAGTTCTTC	CASSTQARDRQFF
TRBD2	TRBV29-1	NA	TRBJ2-2	TGCAGCGTTGGCGCGGGAGTTACCGGGGAGCTGTTTTTT	CSVGAGVTGELFF
TRBD1	TRBV7-8	once	TRBJ1-2	TGTGCCAGCAGCTTCTCAAAACCGGGACAGGATGGCTACACCTTC	CASSFSKPGQDGYTF
TRBD1	TRBV5-4	NA	TRBJ1-1	TGTGCCAGCAGCAGGGGGCTGAACACTGAAGCTTTCTTT	CASSRGLNTEAFF
NA	TRBV19	NA	TRBJ2-7	TGTGCCAGTAGTAGATGGGCAGGGGATGCGTACGAGCAGTACTTC	CASSRWAGDAYEQYF
NA	TRBV6-5	NA	TRBJ2-5	TGTGCGGCCGGGCCAGGGGAGACCCAGTACTTC	CAAGPGETQYF
NA	TRBV5-4	NA	TRBJ2-3	TGTGCCAGCAGCTCCATCGGGTCTGGAGATACGCAGTATTTT	CASSSIGSGDTQYF
NA	TRBV5-4	NA	TRBJ1-4	TGTGCCAGCAGCTTGACAGCAGGCGAAAATGAAAAACTGTTTTTT	CASSLTAGENEKLFF
NA	TRBV27	NA	TRBJ1-1	TGTGCCAGCAGTAGAGGCAGCTTAAACACTGAAGCTTTCTTT	CASSRGSLNTEAFF
NA	TRBV7-2	NA	TRBJ1-5	TGTGCCAGCAGCCTAGCGGCTGATCAGCCCCAGCATTTT	CASSLAADQPQHF
TRBD1	TRBV5-1	NA	TRBJ1-1	TGCGCCAGCAGCTTGGGAACAGGGGACACTGAAGCTTTCTTT	CASSLGTGDTEAFF
NA	TRBV27	NA	TRBJ1-1	TGTGCCAGCAGTTTTGGGGGGGGGAACACTGAAGCTTTCTTT	CASSFGGGNTEAFF
TRBD1	TRBV9	NA	TRBJ1-4	TGTGCCAGCAGCTCACCGACAGGGGGTAATGAAAAACTGTTTTTT	CASSSPTGGNEKLFF
TRBD1	TRBV6-5	NA	TRBJ1-2	TGTGCCAGCAGGACCGGGACAGACCTTAACTATGGCTACACCTTC	CASRTGTDLNYGYTF
TRBD2	TRBV7-9	NA	TRBJ2-7	TGTGCCAGCAGCCCCCGGGGGGGAAGAGACTACCTGTCCTACGAGCAGTACTTC	CASSPRGGRDYLSYEQYF
NA	TRBV30	few	TRBJ1-6	TGTGCCTGGACGACCGGGTATAATTCACCCCTCCACTTT	CAWTTGYNSPLHF